This record concerns one T cell receptor (beta chain) sequence. Amplification of TCR beta CDR3 regions used RNA as the template. Primed by the HTBI set, a first-round RT-PCR was run on the TCR CDR3. TCRdb analysed the multiplex PCR reads with MiXCR anew, one entry per CDR3 protein. The sample lists hundreds of thousands of distinct CDR3 sequences; around 38% were seen once. These data originate in a study of T cells in Graves' hyperthyroidism and ophthalmopathy. The CDR3 loop spans 13 amino acids. V lost 8 bases, J lost 4 bases, and 14 bases lay in between. Per germline, CDR1 MGHDK and CDR2 SYGVNS. This sequence was found in a man between 18 and 35 years old with Graves' hyperthyroidism. Sequenced material: blood. This chain joins TRBV25-1 and TRBJ1-1; D may be TRBD1 (5 bases). The CDR3 loop reads CASLEWGSTEAFF. Written as DNA, the CDR3 is TGTGCCAGCCTTGAATGGGGGAGCACTGAAGCTTTCTTT.